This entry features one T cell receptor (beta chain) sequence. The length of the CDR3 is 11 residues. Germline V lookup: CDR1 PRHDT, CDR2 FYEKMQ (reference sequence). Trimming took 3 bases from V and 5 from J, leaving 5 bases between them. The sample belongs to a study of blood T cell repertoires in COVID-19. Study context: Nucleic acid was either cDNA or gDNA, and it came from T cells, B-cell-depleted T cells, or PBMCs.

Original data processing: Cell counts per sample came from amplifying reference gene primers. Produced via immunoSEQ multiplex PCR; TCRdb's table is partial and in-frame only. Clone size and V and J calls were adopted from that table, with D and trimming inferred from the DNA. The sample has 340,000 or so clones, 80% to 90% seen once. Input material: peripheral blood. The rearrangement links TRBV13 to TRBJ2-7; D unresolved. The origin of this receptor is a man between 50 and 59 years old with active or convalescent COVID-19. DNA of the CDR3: TGTGCCAGCAGCTTCTATAACGAGCAGTACTTC. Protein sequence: CASSFYNEQYF.